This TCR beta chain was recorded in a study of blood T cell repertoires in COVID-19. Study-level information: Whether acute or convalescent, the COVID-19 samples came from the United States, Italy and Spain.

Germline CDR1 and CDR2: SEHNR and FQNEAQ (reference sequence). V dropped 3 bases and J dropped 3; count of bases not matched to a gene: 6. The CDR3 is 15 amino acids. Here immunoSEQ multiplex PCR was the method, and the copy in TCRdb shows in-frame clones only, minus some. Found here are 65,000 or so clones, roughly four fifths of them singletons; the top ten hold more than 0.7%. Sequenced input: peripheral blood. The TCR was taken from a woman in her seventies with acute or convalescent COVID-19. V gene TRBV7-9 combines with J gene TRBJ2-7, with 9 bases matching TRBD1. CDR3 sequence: CASSLPGQGIYEQYF. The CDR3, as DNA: TGTGCCAGCAGCTTGCCGGGACAGGGAATCTACGAGCAGTACTTC.